This T cell receptor (beta chain) was captured in a study of blood T cell repertoires in COVID-19. About the study: Nucleic acid was either cDNA or gDNA, and it came from T cells, B-cell-depleted T cells, or PBMCs.

Per the authors' pipeline: Amplifying reference gene primers gave estimates of nucleated cell counts. Using immunoSEQ multiplex PCR, the repertoire was profiled, and TCRdb retains in-frame clones only, with some absent. The DNA was the basis for D and trimming; V, J and clone size are from that table. Of 250,000 to 300,000 clones listed, about 86% are singletons. Germline CDR1 reads SGDLS; CDR2 reads YYNGEE. Trimming removed 4 bases at V and 4 bases at J, with 14 bases between. This CDR3 is built from 14 residues. The sequence came from a man between 18 and 29 years old with active or convalescent COVID-19. The source material was peripheral blood. V gene TRBV9 combines with J gene TRBJ2-5, with D perhaps matching TRBD1 (6 bases). This chain's CDR3 is CASSIYRDGETQYF. The CDR3 bases are TGTGCCAGCAGCATCTACAGGGACGGAGAGACCCAGTACTTC.